This TCR beta chain was retrieved from a study of shared clonotypes between healthy human individuals. In the case of this clone: Its antigen remains unidentified.

Findings and limits, study-wide: Sample collection involved blood only; tissue repertoires are likely different.

Measured with immunoSEQ multiplex PCR; TCRdb has only the in-frame clones, and not every one. The data contain about 2.2 million clones, roughly 93% of them singletons. With 3 bases removed from V and 0 bases from J, the gap between germline ends came to 18 bases. Per germline, CDR1 SEHNR and CDR2 FQNEAQ (reference sequence). CDR3 size: 17 residues. Naive CD8 isolation took CD45RO-negative cells positively selected for CCR7 and excluded terminally differentiated effector memory CD45RA+ cells. This chain joins TRBV7-9 and TRBJ2-7; tentative D call: TRBD2 (7 bases). Sequenced: naive CD8+ T cells from PBMCs. This TCR derives from a man in his late teens or twenties in good health. Some clones in this sample may be carry-over from other donors' samples. The DNA for the CDR3 is TGTGCCAGCAGCTTCGCTAGCGGAGGGGGGAGCTCCTACGAGCAGTACTTC. This translates into CASSFASGGGSSYEQYF.